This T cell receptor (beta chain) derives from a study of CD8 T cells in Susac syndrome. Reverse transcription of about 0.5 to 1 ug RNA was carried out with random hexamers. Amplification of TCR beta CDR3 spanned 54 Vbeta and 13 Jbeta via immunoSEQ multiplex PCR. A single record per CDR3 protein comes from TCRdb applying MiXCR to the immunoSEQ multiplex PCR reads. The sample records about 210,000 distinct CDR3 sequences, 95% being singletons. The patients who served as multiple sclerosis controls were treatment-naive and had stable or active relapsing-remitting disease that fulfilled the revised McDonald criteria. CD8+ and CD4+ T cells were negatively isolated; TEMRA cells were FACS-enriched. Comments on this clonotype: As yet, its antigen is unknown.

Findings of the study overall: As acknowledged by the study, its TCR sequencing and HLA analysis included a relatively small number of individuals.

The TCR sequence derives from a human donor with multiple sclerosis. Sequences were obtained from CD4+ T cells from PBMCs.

For the CDR3, the DNA is TGCAGTGCATTGCTAGCGGGGGGTGCAGATACGCAGTATTTT. It yields the protein CSALLAGGADTQYF. The gene calls are TRBV20-1 and TRBJ2-3, with 11 bases matching TRBD2. In germline, CDR1 is DFQATT, CDR2 SNEGSKA (reference sequence). CDR3 length: 14 residues. V trimming: 6 bases; J trimming: 4 bases; junction bases outside the gene matches: 6.